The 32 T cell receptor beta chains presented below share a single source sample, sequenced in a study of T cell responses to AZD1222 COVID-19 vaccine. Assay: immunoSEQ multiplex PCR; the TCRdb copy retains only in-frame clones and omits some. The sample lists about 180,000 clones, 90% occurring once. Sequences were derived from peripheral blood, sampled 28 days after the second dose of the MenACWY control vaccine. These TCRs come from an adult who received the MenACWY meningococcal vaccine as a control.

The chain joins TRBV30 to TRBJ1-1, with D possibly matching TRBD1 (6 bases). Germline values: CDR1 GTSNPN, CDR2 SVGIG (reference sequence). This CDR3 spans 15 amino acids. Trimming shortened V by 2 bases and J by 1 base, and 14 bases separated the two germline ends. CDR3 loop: CAWSRRGHGNTEAFF. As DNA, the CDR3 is TGTGCCTGGAGTAGGAGGGGACACGGGAACACTGAAGCTTTCTTT.

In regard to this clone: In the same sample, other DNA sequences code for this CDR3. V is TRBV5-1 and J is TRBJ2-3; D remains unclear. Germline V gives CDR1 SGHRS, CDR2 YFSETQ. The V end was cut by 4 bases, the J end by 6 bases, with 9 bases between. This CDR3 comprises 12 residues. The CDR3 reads CASSLARDTQYF. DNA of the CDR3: TGCGCCAGCAGCCTGGCCCGGGATACGCAGTATTTT.

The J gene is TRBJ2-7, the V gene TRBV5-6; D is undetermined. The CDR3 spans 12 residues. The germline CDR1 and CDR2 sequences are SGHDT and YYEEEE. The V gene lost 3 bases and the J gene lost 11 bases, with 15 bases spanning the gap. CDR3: CASSSYKEKEYF. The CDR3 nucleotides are TGTGCCAGCAGCTCTTACAAGGAAAAGGAGTACTTC.

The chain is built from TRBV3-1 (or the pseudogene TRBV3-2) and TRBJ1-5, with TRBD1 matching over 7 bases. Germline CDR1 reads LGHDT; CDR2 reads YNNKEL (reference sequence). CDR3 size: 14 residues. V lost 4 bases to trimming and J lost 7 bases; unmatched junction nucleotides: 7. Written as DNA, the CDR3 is TGTGCCAGCAGCCCCAGACAGGGTTTCCAGCCCCAGCATTTT. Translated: CASSPRQGFQPQHF.

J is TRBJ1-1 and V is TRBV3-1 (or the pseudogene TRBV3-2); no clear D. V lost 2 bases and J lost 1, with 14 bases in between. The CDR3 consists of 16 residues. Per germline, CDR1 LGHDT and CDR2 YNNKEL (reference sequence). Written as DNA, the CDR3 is TGTGCCAGCAGCCAATCCTCGTTAGGCGGGAACACTGAAGCTTTCTTT. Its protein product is CASSQSSLGGNTEAFF.

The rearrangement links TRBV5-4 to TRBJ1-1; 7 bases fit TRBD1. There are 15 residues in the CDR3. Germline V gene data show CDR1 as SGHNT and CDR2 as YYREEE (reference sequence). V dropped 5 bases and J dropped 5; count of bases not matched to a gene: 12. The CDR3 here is CASSITYPGGTEAFF. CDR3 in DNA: TGTGCCAGCAGTATTACCTACCCAGGGGGGACTGAAGCTTTCTTT.

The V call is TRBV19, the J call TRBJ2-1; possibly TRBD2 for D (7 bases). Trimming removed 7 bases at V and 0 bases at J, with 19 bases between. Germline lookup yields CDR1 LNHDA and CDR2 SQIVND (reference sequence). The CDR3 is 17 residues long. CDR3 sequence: CASKLLGGGSSYNEQFF. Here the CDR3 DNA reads TGTGCCAGTAAACTGTTGGGAGGGGGGAGCTCCTACAATGAGCAGTTCTTC. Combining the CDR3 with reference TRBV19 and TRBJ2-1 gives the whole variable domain DGGITQSPKYLFRKEGQNVTLSCEQNLNHDAMYWYRQDPGQGLRLIYYSQIVNDFQKGDIAEGYSVSREKKESFPLTVTSAQKNPTAFYLCASKLLGGGSSYNEQFFGPGTRLTVL.

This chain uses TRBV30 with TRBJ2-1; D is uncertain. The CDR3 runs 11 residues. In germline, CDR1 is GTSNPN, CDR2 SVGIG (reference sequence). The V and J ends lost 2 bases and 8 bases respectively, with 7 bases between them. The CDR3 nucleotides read TGTGCCTGGAGTATAATCGATGAGCAGTTCTTC. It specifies CAWSIIDEQFF.

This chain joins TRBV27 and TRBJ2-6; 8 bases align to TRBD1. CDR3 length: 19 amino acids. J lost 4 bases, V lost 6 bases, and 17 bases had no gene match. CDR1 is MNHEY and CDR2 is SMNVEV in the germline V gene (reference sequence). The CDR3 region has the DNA TGTGCCAGCAGCTTTCTCACCGGGACAGGTAAAGGGGGGGCCAACGTCCTGACTTTC. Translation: CASSFLTGTGKGGANVLTF.

The CDR3 protein is CASSSGLLGNTIYF. In DNA form, the CDR3 reads TGTGCCAGCAGTTCGGGACTCCTTGGAAACACCATATATTTT. The rearrangement joins TRBV28 to TRBJ1-3; possible D gene TRBD1, 5 bases. Germline CDR1 is MDHEN and CDR2 is SYDVKM. This CDR3 spans 14 amino acids. V gave up 4 bases and J gave up 3 bases, with 10 bases separating them.

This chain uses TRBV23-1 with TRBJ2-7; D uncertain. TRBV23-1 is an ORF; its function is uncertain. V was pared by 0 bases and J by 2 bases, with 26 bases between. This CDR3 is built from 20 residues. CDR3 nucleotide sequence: TGCGCCAGCAGTCAATCGAAGAAGGGCCATAGCTCCTTTTTTGCCTACGAGCAGTACTTC. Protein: CASSQSKKGHSSFFAYEQYF.

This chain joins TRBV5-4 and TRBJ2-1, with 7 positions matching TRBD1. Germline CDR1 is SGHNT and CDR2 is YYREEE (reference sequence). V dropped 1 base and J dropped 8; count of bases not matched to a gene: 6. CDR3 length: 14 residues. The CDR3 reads CASSLRGPSYEQFF. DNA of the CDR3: TGTGCCAGCAGCTTGAGGGGGCCCTCGTATGAGCAGTTCTTC.

Here the CDR3 reads CASSPQAGGIYNEQFF. CDR3 bases: TGTGCCAGCTCACCACAAGCGGGAGGGATCTACAATGAGCAGTTCTTC. The V call is TRBV18, the J call TRBJ2-1; the match to TRBD2 covers 10 bases. The length of the CDR3 is 16 residues. The V gene's germline CDR1 is KGHSH and CDR2 LQKENI. Unmatched junction bases numbered 3, after V lost 1 base and J lost 3 bases.

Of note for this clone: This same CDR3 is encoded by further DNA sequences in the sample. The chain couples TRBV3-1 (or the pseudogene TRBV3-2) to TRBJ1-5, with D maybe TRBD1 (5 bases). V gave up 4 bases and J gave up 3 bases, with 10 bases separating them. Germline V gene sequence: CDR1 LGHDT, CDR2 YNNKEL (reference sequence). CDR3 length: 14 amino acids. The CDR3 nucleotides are TGTGCCAGCAGCCTTGGGGGGTCCAATCAGCCCCAGCATTTT. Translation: CASSLGGSNQPQHF.

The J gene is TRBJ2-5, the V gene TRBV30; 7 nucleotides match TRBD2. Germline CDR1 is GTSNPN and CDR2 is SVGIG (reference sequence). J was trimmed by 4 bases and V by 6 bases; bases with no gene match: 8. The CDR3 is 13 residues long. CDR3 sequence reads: CACGAGDAETQYF. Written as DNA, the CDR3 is TGTGCCTGCGGGGCGGGAGACGCAGAGACCCAGTACTTC.

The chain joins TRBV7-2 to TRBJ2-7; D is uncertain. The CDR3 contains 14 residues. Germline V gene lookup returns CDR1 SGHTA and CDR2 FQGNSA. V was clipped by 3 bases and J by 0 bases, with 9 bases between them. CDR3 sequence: CASSFLVYSYEQYF. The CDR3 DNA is TGTGCCAGCAGCTTCTTAGTTTACTCCTACGAGCAGTACTTC.

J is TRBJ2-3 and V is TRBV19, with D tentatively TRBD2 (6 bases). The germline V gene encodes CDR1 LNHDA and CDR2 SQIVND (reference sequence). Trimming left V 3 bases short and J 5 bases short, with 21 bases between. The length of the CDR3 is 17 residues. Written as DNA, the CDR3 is TGTGCCAGTAGTATTAATGTGGGGCGTCTCGGGGGAGATACGCAGTATTTT. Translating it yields CASSINVGRLGGDTQYF.

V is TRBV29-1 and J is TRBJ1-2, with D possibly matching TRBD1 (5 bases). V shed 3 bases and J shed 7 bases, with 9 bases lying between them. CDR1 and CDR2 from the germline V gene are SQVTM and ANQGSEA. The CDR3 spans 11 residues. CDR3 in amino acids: CSVDGDSGYTF. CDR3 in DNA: TGCAGCGTTGACGGGGACTCTGGCTACACCTTC.

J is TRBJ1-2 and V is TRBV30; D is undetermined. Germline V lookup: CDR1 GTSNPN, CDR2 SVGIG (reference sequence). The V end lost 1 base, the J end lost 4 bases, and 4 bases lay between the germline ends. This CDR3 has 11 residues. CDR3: CAWSATYGYTF. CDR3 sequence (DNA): TGTGCCTGGAGTGCTACCTATGGCTACACCTTC. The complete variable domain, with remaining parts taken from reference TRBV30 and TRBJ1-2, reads SQTIHQWPATLVQPVGSPLSLECTVEGTSNPNLYWYRQAAGRGLQLLFYSVGIGQISSEVPQNLSASRPQDRQFILSSKKLLLSDSGFYLCAWSATYGYTFGSGTRLTVV.

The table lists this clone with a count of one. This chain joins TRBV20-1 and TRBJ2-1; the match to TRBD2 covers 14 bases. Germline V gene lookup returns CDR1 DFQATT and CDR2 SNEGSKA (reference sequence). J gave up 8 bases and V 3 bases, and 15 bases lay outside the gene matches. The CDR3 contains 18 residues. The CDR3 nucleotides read TGCAGTGCTAGTTCCGGGACTAGCGGGAGAGGGGGATCGGATGAGCAGTTCTTC. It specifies CSASSGTSGRGGSDEQFF.

CDR3 in amino acids: CASSQGTASGPQHF. The CDR3 DNA reads as TGTGCCAGCAGCCAAGGGACCGCCTCGGGGCCCCAGCATTTT. This chain uses TRBV3-1 (or the pseudogene TRBV3-2) with TRBJ1-5; D gene unclear. The CDR3 totals 14 residues. Germline CDR1 LGHDT, CDR2 YNNKEL (reference sequence). Trimming stripped 1 base from V and 9 bases from J, with 13 bases between.

The CDR3 region is CATSDPNSGRDYNEQFF. The CDR3 DNA reads TGTGCCACCAGTGACCCTAATAGCGGGAGGGATTACAATGAGCAGTTCTTC. This chain joins TRBV24-1 and TRBJ2-1; 11 positions agree with TRBD2. V was clipped by 4 bases and J by 4 bases; unmatched bases: 8. CDR1 is KGHDR and CDR2 is SFDVKD in the germline V gene. This CDR3 has 17 amino acids.

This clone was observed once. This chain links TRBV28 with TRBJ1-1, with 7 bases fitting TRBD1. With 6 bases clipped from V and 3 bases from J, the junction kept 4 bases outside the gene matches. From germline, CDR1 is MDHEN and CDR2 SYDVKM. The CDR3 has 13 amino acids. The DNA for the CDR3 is TGTGCCAGCAGCAGGACAGGCCACACTGAAGCTTTCTTT. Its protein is CASSRTGHTEAFF.

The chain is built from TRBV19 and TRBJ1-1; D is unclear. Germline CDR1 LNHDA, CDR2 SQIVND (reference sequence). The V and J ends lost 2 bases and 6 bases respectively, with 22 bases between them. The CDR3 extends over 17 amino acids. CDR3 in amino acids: CASSILSPDPSVAEAFF. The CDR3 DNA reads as TGTGCCAGTAGTATATTGTCCCCCGATCCTTCGGTCGCTGAAGCTTTCTTT.

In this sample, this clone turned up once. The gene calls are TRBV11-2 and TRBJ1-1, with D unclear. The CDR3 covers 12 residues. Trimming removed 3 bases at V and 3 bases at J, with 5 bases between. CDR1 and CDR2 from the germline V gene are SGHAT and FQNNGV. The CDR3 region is CASSFLDTEAFF. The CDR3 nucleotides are TGTGCCAGCAGCTTTCTGGACACTGAAGCTTTCTTT. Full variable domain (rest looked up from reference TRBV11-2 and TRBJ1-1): EAGVAQSPRYKIIEKRQSVAFWCNPISGHATLYWYQQILGQGPKLLIQFQNNGVVDDSQLPKDRFSAERLKGVDSTLKIQPAKLEDSAVYLCASSFLDTEAFFGQGTRLTVV.

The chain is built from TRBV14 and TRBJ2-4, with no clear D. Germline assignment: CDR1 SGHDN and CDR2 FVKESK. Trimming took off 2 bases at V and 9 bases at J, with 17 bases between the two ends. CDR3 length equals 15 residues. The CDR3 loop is CASSQMTGSFSIQYF. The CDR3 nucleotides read TGTGCCAGCAGCCAAATGACGGGCAGCTTCTCCATTCAGTACTTC.

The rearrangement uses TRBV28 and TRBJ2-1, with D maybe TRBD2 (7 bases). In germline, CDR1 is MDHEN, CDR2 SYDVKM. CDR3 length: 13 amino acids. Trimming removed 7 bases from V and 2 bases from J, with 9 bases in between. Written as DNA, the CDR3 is TGTGCCAGCACGGGGGGCCCCTACAATGAGCAGTTCTTC. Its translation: CASTGGPYNEQFF.

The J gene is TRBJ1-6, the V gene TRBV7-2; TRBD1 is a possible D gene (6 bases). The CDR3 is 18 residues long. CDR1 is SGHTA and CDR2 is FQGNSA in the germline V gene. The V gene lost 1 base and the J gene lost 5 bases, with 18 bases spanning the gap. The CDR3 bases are TGTGCCAGCAGCTTAGAAGGTGCAGGGGCGGCGAATAATTCACCCCTCCACTTT. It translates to CASSLEGAGAANNSPLHF. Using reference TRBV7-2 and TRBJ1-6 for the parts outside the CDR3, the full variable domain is GAGVSQSPSNKVTEKGKDVELRCDPISGHTALYWYRQSLGQGLEFLIYFQGNSAPDKSGLPSDRFSAERTGGSVSTLTIQRTQQEDSAVYLCASSLEGAGAANNSPLHFGNGTRLTVT.

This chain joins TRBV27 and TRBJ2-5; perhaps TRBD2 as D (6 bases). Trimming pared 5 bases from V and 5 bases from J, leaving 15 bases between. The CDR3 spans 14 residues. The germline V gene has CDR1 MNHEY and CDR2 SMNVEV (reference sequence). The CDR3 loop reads CASSRGRREETQYF. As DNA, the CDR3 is TGTGCCAGCAGTAGAGGGCGGAGGGAGGAGACCCAGTACTTC.

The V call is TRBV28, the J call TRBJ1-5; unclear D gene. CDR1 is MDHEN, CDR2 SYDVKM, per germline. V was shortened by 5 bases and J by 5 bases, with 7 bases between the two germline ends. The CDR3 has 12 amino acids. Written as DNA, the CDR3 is TGTGCCAGCAGTGGGAGAGATCAGCCCCAGCATTTT. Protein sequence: CASSGRDQPQHF.

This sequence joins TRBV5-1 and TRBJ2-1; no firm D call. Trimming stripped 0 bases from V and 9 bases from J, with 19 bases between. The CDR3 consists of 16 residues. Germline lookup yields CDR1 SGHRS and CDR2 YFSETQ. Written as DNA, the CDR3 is TGCGCCAGCAGCTTGGGAGTTAGCCCGTATAGGTTTGAGCAGTTCTTC. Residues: CASSLGVSPYRFEQFF.

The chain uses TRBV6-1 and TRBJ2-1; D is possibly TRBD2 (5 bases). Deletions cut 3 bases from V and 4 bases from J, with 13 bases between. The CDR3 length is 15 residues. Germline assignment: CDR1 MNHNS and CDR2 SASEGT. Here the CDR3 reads CASSERRELYNEQFF. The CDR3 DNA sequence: TGTGCCAGCAGTGAGCGTCGGGAATTATACAATGAGCAGTTCTTC.